This T cell receptor (beta chain) was captured in a study of T cells in Graves' hyperthyroidism and ophthalmopathy. The source material, RNA transcripts, was used to amplify TCR beta CDR3 regions. TCR CDR3 regions were first amplified by RT-PCR with HTBI primers. Each CDR3 protein gets one entry after TCRdb re-called the multiplex PCR reads with MiXCR. The sample holds some 510,000 distinct CDR3 sequences, roughly 20% seen once. This CDR3 is 14 amino acids long. Study outcomes and limitations: Most thyroid clonotypes expanded above 0.001 appeared in blood too.

Criteria for exclusion of patients were uncontrolled infection, other autoimmune disease, pregnancy or lactation. Together with thyroid ultrasound, orbital computed tomography, serum thyroxine and TRAb, clinical symptoms were used for diagnoses. About this clonotype itself: The antigen remains unidentified. A junction end diverges from the germline sequence, so it may reflect a read error.

The chain links TRBV12-3 or TRBV12-4 to TRBJ2-7, with D perhaps matching TRBD1 (6 bases). Input material: blood. This sequence originates from a man aged 18 to 35 with Graves' hyperthyroidism. The CDR3 DNA is TGTGTCAGCAGTTTCACTGGGACAATCTACGATCAGTACTTC. Its protein product is CVSSFTGTIYDQYF.